Presented here are 24 T cell receptor beta chains from one specimen sequenced in a study of cytomegalovirus exposure and HLA in healthy donors. The PCR was carried out with 60 Vbeta primers and 13 Jbeta primers. Profiled with immunoSEQ multiplex PCR; TCRdb holds only in-frame clones, not every one. The sample yields approximately 80,000 clones, about 77% seen once. Sequenced input: PBMCs. The receptors shown here come from a male donor in good health and CMV-seropositive.

The J gene is TRBJ2-7, the V gene TRBV7-8; a possible D gene is TRBD1 (5 bases). The V gene lost 2 bases and the J gene lost 1 base, with 12 bases spanning the gap. Germline CDR1 and CDR2: SGHVS and FQNEAQ. This CDR3 has 15 residues. CDR3 sequence: CASSLFQGPSYEQYF. CDR3 nucleotide sequence: TGTGCCAGCAGCTTATTCCAGGGCCCTTCCTACGAGCAGTACTTC.

The chain employs TRBV7-3 and TRBJ2-7, with D perhaps matching TRBD2 (6 bases). V was pared by 4 bases and J by 5 bases, with 18 bases between. CDR3 length: 15 amino acids. CDR1 is SGHTA, CDR2 FQGTGA, per germline. The CDR3 spells CASSSWGGISNEQYF. CDR3 nucleotide sequence: TGTGCCAGCAGCTCTTGGGGCGGGATTTCAAACGAGCAGTACTTC. The full variable domain, its missing parts supplied by reference TRBV7-3 and TRBJ2-7, is GAGVSQTPSNKVTEKGKYVELRCDPISGHTALYWYRQSLGQGPEFLIYFQGTGAADDSGLPNDRFFAVRPEGSVSTLKIQRTERGDSAVYLCASSSWGGISNEQYFGPGTRLTVT.

The rearrangement links TRBV9 to TRBJ2-5, with 9 bases identical to TRBD2. The CDR3 contains 17 residues. Germline lookup yields CDR1 SGDLS and CDR2 YYNGEE. J lost 5 bases, V lost 4 bases, and 15 bases had no gene match. The CDR3 protein is CASSSGVRAGGIETQYF. The CDR3 nucleotides read TGTGCCAGCAGCTCCGGGGTCAGGGCGGGAGGGATTGAGACCCAGTACTTC. Combining the CDR3 with reference TRBV9 and TRBJ2-5 gives the whole variable domain DSGVTQTPKHLITATGQRVTLRCSPRSGDLSVYWYQQSLDQGLQFLIQYYNGEERAKGNILERFSAQQFPDLHSELNLSSLELGDSALYFCASSSGVRAGGIETQYFGPGTRLLVL.

This chain links TRBV4-2 with TRBJ1-4, with 8 bases identical to TRBD1. CDR1 is LGHNA and CDR2 is YNFKEQ in the germline V gene. The junction had 4 bases not matched to a gene; V was cut back by 4 bases and J by 3 bases. The CDR3 extends over 15 amino acids. Here the CDR3 DNA reads TGTGCCAGCAGCCCGACGACAGGGGCTAATGAAAAACTGTTTTTT. Translation: CASSPTTGANEKLFF.

J is TRBJ2-2 and V is TRBV27; 9 bases agree with TRBD2. The CDR3 totals 16 residues. Germline V gives CDR1 MNHEY, CDR2 SMNVEV (reference sequence). The trim removed 5 bases at V and 5 bases at J, leaving 9 bases unmatched. The CDR3 loop reads CASSEIAGVRTGELFF. CDR3 nucleotides: TGTGCCAGCAGTGAGATAGCGGGAGTGCGAACCGGGGAGCTGTTTTTT.

The V gene is TRBV5-5, the J gene TRBJ2-7; 8 bases align to TRBD1. The ends lost 4 bases at V and 4 bases at J; junction bases unmatched: 10. The CDR3 length is 15 residues. Looked up from germline, CDR1 is SGHKS and CDR2 is YYEKEE (reference sequence). CDR3 region: CASSPGQGMFYEQYF. The CDR3 DNA reads as TGTGCCAGCAGCCCAGGACAGGGAATGTTTTACGAGCAGTACTTC.

The chain combines TRBV30 with TRBJ2-2; 8 nucleotides line up with TRBD2. The CDR3 length is 14 residues. From germline, CDR1 is GTSNPN and CDR2 SVGIG (reference sequence). The junction had 2 bases not matched to a gene; V was cut back by 2 bases and J by 3 bases. CDR3 in DNA: TGTGCCTGGAGTACGGGAGGGGACACCGGGGAGCTGTTTTTT. Its translation: CAWSTGGDTGELFF.

This clone has just a few counts. The V gene is TRBV9, the J gene TRBJ2-1, with 12 bases that match TRBD2. Losses at the gene ends were 0 bases for V and 7 bases for J; bases not matched to a gene: 5. CDR1 is SGDLS, CDR2 YYNGEE, per germline. CDR3 length: 16 residues. CDR3 sequence: CASSVASGRAGNEQFF. Written as DNA, the CDR3 is TGTGCCAGCAGCGTAGCTAGCGGGAGGGCGGGGAATGAGCAGTTCTTC.

V and J are TRBV5-6 and TRBJ1-2, with 7 nucleotides matching TRBD1. Germline CDR1 and CDR2: SGHDT and YYEEEE. This CDR3 has 15 amino acids. Losses at the gene ends were 2 bases for V and 4 bases for J; bases not matched to a gene: 8. CDR3 sequence: CASSFYRGSSYGYTF. The CDR3, as DNA: TGTGCCAGCAGCTTCTACAGGGGATCCAGCTATGGCTACACCTTC.

The genes are TRBV7-8 and TRBJ2-1; D is unclear. This CDR3 region has 13 residues. Trimming removed 5 bases at V and 16 bases at J, with 21 bases between. The germline CDR1 and CDR2 sequences are SGHVS and FQNEAQ. DNA for the CDR3: TGTGCCAGCAGCCGAGGAGTGGCGGAGCTGCGTTTCTTC. It codes for CASSRGVAELRFF.

This chain connects TRBV2 to TRBJ2-5; a weak D match, TRBD1 (6 bases). Trimming took 5 bases from V and 2 from J, leaving 12 bases between them. Germline V gene lookup returns CDR1 SNHLY and CDR2 FYNNEI. CDR3 length equals 14 residues. In nucleotides, the CDR3 is TGTGCCAGCAGTAAGGACAGTTTACAAGAGACCCAGTACTTC. Translation gives CASSKDSLQETQYF. The variable domain in full, completed from reference TRBV2 and TRBJ2-5, reads EPEVTQTPSHQVTQMGQEVILRCVPISNHLYFYWYRQILGQKVEFLVSFYNNEISEKSEIFDDQFSVERPDGSNFTLKIRSTKLEDSAMYFCASSKDSLQETQYFGPGTRLLVL.

This sequence joins TRBV28 and TRBJ1-2; no definite D call. This CDR3 spans 15 amino acids. Germline loops: CDR1 MDHEN, CDR2 SYDVKM. Trimming took 6 bases from V and 0 from J, leaving 14 bases between them. CDR3 loop: CASSPGTVTNYGYTF. In DNA form, the CDR3 reads TGTGCCAGCAGCCCGGGAACTGTTACTAACTATGGCTACACCTTC.

V usage is TRBV5-4 and J usage is TRBJ1-2; D perhaps matches TRBD1 (5 bases). Trimming removed 5 bases from V and 6 bases from J, with 14 bases in between. In germline, CDR1 is SGHNT, CDR2 YYREEE (reference sequence). The CDR3 is made up of 13 amino acids. The CDR3 bases are TGTGCCAGCAGGGGACTCTCGGACCATGGCTACACCTTC. This encodes CASRGLSDHGYTF.

This clone has a single count. The chain combines TRBV7-2 with TRBJ2-7; D possibly corresponds to TRBD1 (6 bases). Germline V lookup: CDR1 SGHTA, CDR2 FQGNSA. This CDR3 contains 15 residues. V was clipped by 5 bases and J by 5 bases, with 19 bases between them. CDR3 DNA sequence: TGTGCCAGCAGCCCCCAGTGGGGGCCTTATGACGAGCAGTACTTC. Protein sequence: CASSPQWGPYDEQYF.

In its sample, this clone was seen once. The V gene is TRBV25-1, the J gene TRBJ2-7, with a tentative D call TRBD2 (6 bases). Germline V gene sequence: CDR1 MGHDK, CDR2 SYGVNS. This CDR3 region has 14 residues. V was pared by 2 bases and J by 4 bases, with 12 bases between. The CDR3 here is CASSEIGTPYEQYF. In DNA, the CDR3 is TGTGCCAGCAGTGAAATTGGGACTCCATACGAGCAGTACTTC.

This chain connects TRBV5-1 to TRBJ2-7; 10 nucleotides match TRBD1. V shed 0 bases, J shed 3 bases, and the junction held 3 bases outside the gene matches. This CDR3 has 15 amino acids. The germline CDR1 and CDR2 sequences are SGHRS and YFSETQ. This chain's CDR3 is CASSLGGTGDYEQYF. The DNA for the CDR3 is TGCGCCAGCAGCTTGGGTGGGACAGGGGACTACGAGCAGTACTTC.

The chain links TRBV5-8 to TRBJ2-7; tentative D call: TRBD2 (5 bases). V was trimmed by 0 bases and J by 3 bases, leaving 10 bases between them. The germline V gene encodes CDR1 SGHTS and CDR2 YDEGEE. The length of the CDR3 is 14 residues. The CDR3 nucleotides read TGTGCCAGCAGCTTGGTGGGAGTGCGCTACGAGCAGTACTTC. Amino acid sequence: CASSLVGVRYEQYF.

V gene TRBV21-1 combines with J gene TRBJ2-5; TRBD2 is taken as the D call from the table, unchecked against the DNA. TRBV21-1 is a recognized pseudogene. The CDR3 spans 17 residues. CDR3 sequence reads: CASSKKMVAPGGKTQYF. DNA for the CDR3: TGTGCCAGCAGCAAAAAAATGGTCGCACCGGGGGGAAAGACCCAGTACTTC.

This chain joins TRBV6-1 and TRBJ1-1, with 7 bases fitting TRBD1. The CDR3 has 13 residues. V lost 4 bases, J lost 4 bases, and 3 bases stayed unmatched. In germline, CDR1 is MNHNS, CDR2 SASEGT. CDR3 sequence: CASSGQGVTEAFF. CDR3 in DNA: TGTGCCAGCAGTGGTCAGGGGGTCACTGAAGCTTTCTTT.

This sequence joins TRBV27 and TRBJ2-2; no clear D gene. Germline CDR1 reads MNHEY; CDR2 reads SMNVEV (reference sequence). The CDR3 loop spans 15 amino acids. Between the trimmed V and J ends, which lost 4 bases and 4 bases, there was a span of 13 bases. The CDR3 loop reads CASSSLSFVTGELFF. In DNA, the CDR3 is TGTGCCAGCAGTTCCCTTAGTTTTGTCACCGGGGAGCTGTTTTTT.

The V call is TRBV7-2, the J call TRBJ1-1; D unclear. Germline assignment: CDR1 SGHTA and CDR2 FQGNSA. This CDR3 region has 16 residues. V lost 1 base, J lost 2 bases, and 14 bases lay in between. The CDR3 region is CASSLEASWANTEAFF. CDR3 coding DNA: TGTGCCAGCAGCTTAGAGGCTTCTTGGGCCAACACTGAAGCTTTCTTT.

The genes are TRBV9 and TRBJ2-5; 7 nucleotides line up with TRBD2. The J call may be wrong; the DNA end is better matched by TRBJ2-7. The CDR3 extends over 16 amino acids. Germline V gene lookup returns CDR1 SGDLS and CDR2 YYNGEE. DNA of the CDR3: TGTGCCAGCAGCGTAGCCGCTAGCGGTAACCCCTACGAGCAGTACTTC. Translating gives CASSVAASGNPYEQYF.

The genes are TRBV4-2 and TRBJ1-1, with 9 positions matching TRBD1. The CDR3 loop spans 14 amino acids. The V gene end was trimmed by 4 bases and the J gene end by 3 bases; junction bases not matched to a gene: 3. Germline V gene sequence: CDR1 LGHNA, CDR2 YNFKEQ. This chain's CDR3 is CASSLRTGDTEAFF. The DNA for the CDR3 is TGTGCCAGCAGCCTCCGGACAGGGGACACTGAAGCTTTCTTT.

As concerns this clone: Sequence at one end of the junction differs from germline and may be a read error. The chain joins TRBV4-2 to TRBJ2-7; 9 positions match TRBD1. The CDR3 covers 13 residues. Germline CDR1 LGHNA, CDR2 YNFKEQ. The CDR3, as DNA: TGTGCCAGCAGCCGGACAGGGGAGTACGTGCAGTACTTC. It encodes CASSRTGEYVQYF.